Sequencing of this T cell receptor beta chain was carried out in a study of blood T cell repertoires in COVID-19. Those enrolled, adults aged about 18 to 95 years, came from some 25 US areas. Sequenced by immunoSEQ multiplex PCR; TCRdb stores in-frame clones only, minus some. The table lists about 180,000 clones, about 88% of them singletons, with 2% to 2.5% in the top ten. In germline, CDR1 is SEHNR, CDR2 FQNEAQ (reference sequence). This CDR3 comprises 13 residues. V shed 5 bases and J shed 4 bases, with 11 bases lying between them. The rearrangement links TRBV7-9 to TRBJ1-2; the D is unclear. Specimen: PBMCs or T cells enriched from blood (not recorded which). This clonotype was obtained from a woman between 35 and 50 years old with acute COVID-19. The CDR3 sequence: CASSTPYSYGYTF. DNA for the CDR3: TGTGCCAGCAGCACCCCCTACAGCTATGGCTACACCTTC.